The T cell receptor beta chain described here comes from a study of CXCR3-negative and CXCR3-positive naive CD8 T cells. Study-wide results and limits: Both of the naive subsets showed about the same high diversity, but memory CD8+ cells had much less. CXCR3-positive naive cells had TRB CDR3s that were more hydrophobic than CXCR3-negative naive cells had. Expression of CXCR3 was partially reduced after cryopreservation, and fresh PBMCs were used in most assays.

With regard to this clonotype: Its antigen is as yet unknown.

Libraries were UMI-labeled 5' RACE TRB cDNA. TCRdb re-called the 5' RACE reads and catalogs CDR3 proteins one per entry, DNA excluded. Recorded here are some 6,600 distinct CDR3 sequences; the top ten clones represent roughly 1.7%. The receptor comes from a human donor in good health. Some clones in this sample may be carry-over from other donors' samples. Sequencing used naive CXCR3+ CD8+ T cells from blood. Subset denoted: CD45RO-CCR7+CD27+CD95- naive CD8+ T cells expressing CXCR3 (TNR3+).

CDR3 amino acids: CASRDLRDYEHYF. V and J are TRBV5-1 and TRBJ2-7. Germline values: CDR1 SGHRS, CDR2 YFSETQ. This CDR3 contains 13 residues.